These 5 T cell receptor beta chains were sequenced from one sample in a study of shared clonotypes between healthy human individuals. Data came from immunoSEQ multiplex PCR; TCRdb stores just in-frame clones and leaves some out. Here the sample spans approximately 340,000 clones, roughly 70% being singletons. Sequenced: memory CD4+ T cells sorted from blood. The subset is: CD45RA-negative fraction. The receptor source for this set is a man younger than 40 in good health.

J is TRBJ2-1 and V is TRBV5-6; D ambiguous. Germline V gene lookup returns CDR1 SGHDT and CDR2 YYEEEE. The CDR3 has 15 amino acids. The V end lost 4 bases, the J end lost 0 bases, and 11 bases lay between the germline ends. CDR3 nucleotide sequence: TGTGCCAGCAGCGCAGAATATAGCTCCTACAATGAGCAGTTCTTC. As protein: CASSAEYSSYNEQFF.

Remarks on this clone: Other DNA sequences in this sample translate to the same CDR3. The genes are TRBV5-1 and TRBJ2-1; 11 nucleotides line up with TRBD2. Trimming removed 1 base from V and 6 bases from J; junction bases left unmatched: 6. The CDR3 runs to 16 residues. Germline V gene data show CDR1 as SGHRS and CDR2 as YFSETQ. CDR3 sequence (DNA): TGCGCCAGCAGCTTGACCCTAGCGGGAGGTCCCAATGAGCAGTTCTTC. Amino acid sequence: CASSLTLAGGPNEQFF.

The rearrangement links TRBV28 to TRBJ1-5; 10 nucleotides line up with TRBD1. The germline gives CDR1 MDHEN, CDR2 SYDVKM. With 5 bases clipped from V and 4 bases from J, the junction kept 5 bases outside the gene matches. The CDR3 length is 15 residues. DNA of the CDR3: TGTGCCAGCAGTCCAAGGGGACAGGGGAATCAGCCCCAGCATTTT. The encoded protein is CASSPRGQGNQPQHF.

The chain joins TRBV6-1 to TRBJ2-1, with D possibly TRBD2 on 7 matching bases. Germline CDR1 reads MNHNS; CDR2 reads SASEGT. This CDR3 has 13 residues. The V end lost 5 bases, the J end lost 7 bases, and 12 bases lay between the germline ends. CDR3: CASSRGGWNEQFF. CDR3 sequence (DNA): TGTGCCAGCAGTAGGGGGGGATGGAATGAGCAGTTCTTC.

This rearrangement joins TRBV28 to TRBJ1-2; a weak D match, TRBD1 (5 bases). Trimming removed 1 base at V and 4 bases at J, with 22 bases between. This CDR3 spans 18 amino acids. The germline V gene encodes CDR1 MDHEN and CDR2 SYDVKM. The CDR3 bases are TGTGCCAGCAGTTTATATTTTTCGGGGGGAGCCTACGTCTATGGCTACACCTTC. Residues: CASSLYFSGGAYVYGYTF.